This T cell receptor (beta chain) emerged from a study of technical replicates of blood from a handful of donors. TCRdb's table, derived via immunoSEQ multiplex PCR, lists solely in-frame clones and lacks some. The sample shows approximately 89,000 clones, 94% of them seen only once. The CDR3 is 17 residues long. Trimming removed 3 bases from V and 2 bases from J, with 17 bases in between. Germline CDR1 is SEHNR and CDR2 is FQNEAQ (reference sequence). This clone has a single count. This sequence was found in a human donor in good health. This sequence joins TRBV7-9 and TRBJ1-3; tentative D call: TRBD1 (5 bases). Material for sequencing was T cells isolated from PBMCs. CDR3 bases: TGTGCCAGCAGCTTGTTGCAGACAGTTCTAACTGGAAACACCATATATTTT. Its translation: CASSLLQTVLTGNTIYF.